This T cell receptor beta chain was captured by sequencing in a study of radiation and T cells in renal cell carcinoma. Overall study findings and caveats: From baseline, blood top tumor clonotypes peaked at 2 weeks post-radiation. Pretreatment tumor biopsies were lacking, so baseline clonotypes are unknown.

The method was immunoSEQ multiplex PCR; TCRdb's version includes in-frame clones alone and lacks a portion of them. Among around 70,000 clones, around 80% were seen once, and the ten largest hold around 5.5%. Time point noted: blood 2 weeks post-SBRT. Indicated treatment: 15 Gy SBRT to primary tumor, nephrectomy 4 weeks later. Blood was sampled at baseline, 2 weeks and 4 weeks after SBRT. This renal cell carcinoma was of the clear cell type. This CDR3 has 14 amino acids. CDR1 and CDR2 (germline): ENHRY, SYGVKD. V was shortened by 4 bases and J by 1 base, with 10 bases between the two germline ends. In the case of this clone: Its antigen is not known.

This sequence joins TRBV10-3 and TRBJ1-2; tentative D call: TRBD1 (5 bases). The sequence derives from a man in his fifties or sixties with renal cell carcinoma. The sample consisted of blood, taken from a patient whose treatment included radiotherapy and nephrectomy. In DNA, the CDR3 is TGTGCCATCAGTGTTGATGGGGGTAACTATGGCTACACCTTC. As protein: CAISVDGGNYGYTF.